These T cell receptor beta chains were read from a single sample in a study of identical twins. Using its own MiXCR run on the 5' RACE reads, TCRdb lists one record per CDR3 protein. The profile shows hundreds of thousands of distinct CDR3 sequences, 21% of them singletons. Another study also made use of these data, one on T cells expressing NK-cell markers.

Sample: PBMCs. Receptors originate from a woman aged 18-30 years in good health. Both conserved end residues are part of each CDR3. The order of the fields is V gene, D gene, J gene, clone size, CDR3 protein. D genes are given only for firm matches. Part of the rows lack a size; the others show once, few, many or a class for expanded clones.

TRBV6-1	TRBD2	TRBJ2-1	-	CASRLAVSYNEQFF
TRBV10-3	-	TRBJ2-6	few	CATPKDYSGANVLTF
TRBV10-3	-	TRBJ2-1	few	CAIRETENNEQFF
TRBV20-1	TRBD2	TRBJ2-1	few	CSARDSDRGVHEQFF
TRBV29-1	-	TRBJ2-7	few	CSVGRQGPYEQYF
TRBV29-1	-	TRBJ2-7	few	CSVEDPAGPHYEQYF
TRBV12-5	TRBD1	TRBJ2-3	-	CASGPQGADTQYF
TRBV3-1	TRBD1	TRBJ2-1	few	CASSHRPGQGYDEQFF
TRBV6-5	-	TRBJ2-7	few	CASSSGPSLTYF
TRBV12-3/TRBV12-4	TRBD1	TRBJ2-6	-	CASRAADRTPGANVLTF
TRBV25-1	-	TRBJ2-1	-	CASSETIYNEQFF
TRBV6-1	TRBD2	TRBJ2-5	few	CASSRGTIRRETQYF
TRBV6-6	TRBD1	TRBJ2-1	-	CASLRGHEQFF
TRBV7-2	-	TRBJ2-7	-	CASSLRPGSHEQYF
TRBV18	-	TRBJ1-1	-	CASSPLGQGSTEAFF
TRBV29-1	-	TRBJ2-1	many	CSVSPSWWGYNEQFF
TRBV5-1	TRBD2	TRBJ2-5	few	CASSLLAGGTETQYF
TRBV10-3	-	TRBJ1-1	many	CAIREGGTNTEAFF
TRBV12-3/TRBV12-4	-	TRBJ2-5	few	CASSLRADETQYF
TRBV10-3	TRBD2	TRBJ2-7	-	CAISESLAGSLSYEQYF
TRBV5-1	TRBD1	TRBJ2-5	-	CASSLAGTGVETQYF
TRBV7-2	TRBD2	TRBJ2-2	-	CASSLMAPAGGGELFF
TRBV20-1	TRBD1	TRBJ1-6	many	CSAQGAVNSPLHF
TRBV5-1	-	TRBJ2-1	-	CASSLTAGSRNEQFF
TRBV15	-	TRBJ2-6	few	CATSRESPGTSGANVLTF
TRBV7-9	TRBD1	TRBJ2-1	few	CASSSTDRSRNNEQFF
TRBV20-1	TRBD2	TRBJ2-1	-	CSARDMGLAAQFF
TRBV20-1	-	TRBJ1-1	-	CSAKNGRRVEAFF
TRBV29-1	-	TRBJ2-1	-	CSAPRGPSSYNEQFF
TRBV29-1	TRBD2	TRBJ2-1	-	CSATGLSGVSNEQFF
TRBV5-1	-	TRBJ2-3	few	CASSLDQITDTQYF
TRBV10-3	-	TRBJ2-2	few	CAISAVEAGELFF
TRBV29-1	-	TRBJ1-3	few	CSVVSGRLGGNTIYF
TRBV20-1	TRBD2	TRBJ2-1	few	CSARDLAGNPHEQFF
TRBV29-1	TRBD2	TRBJ2-5	many	CSDRTSGSGETQYF
TRBV20-1	TRBD2	TRBJ2-7	-	CSAQLAGGRFYEQYF
TRBV20-1	-	TRBJ2-5	many	CSASKTADQETQYF
TRBV20-1	-	TRBJ2-5	many	CSAIAEPGETQYF
TRBV23-1	TRBD2	TRBJ2-1	once	CASSPRLAGPGDEQFF
TRBV20-1	TRBD2	TRBJ2-3	few	CSASERGADTQYF
TRBV11-2	TRBD1	TRBJ2-1	few	CASSSSQGNEQFF
TRBV6-5	TRBD1	TRBJ2-2	few	CASSYSSGQDTGELFF
TRBV5-6	TRBD2	TRBJ2-1	few	CASSLEPLADNEQFF
TRBV9	-	TRBJ2-3	many	CASSVGGTDTQYF